The following is a TCR beta chain sequence with its context. This sample stems from a study of blood T cell repertoires in COVID-19. Across the whole study: Acute and convalescent COVID-19 samples came from the United States, Italy and Spain.

TCRdb's table, derived via immunoSEQ multiplex PCR, lists solely in-frame clones and lacks some. The sample records 300,000 to 350,000 clones, 75% to 90% being singletons. Enrolment of Seattle patients took place during active infection, and they were followed longitudinally. Trimming took off 6 bases at V and 2 bases at J, with 11 bases between the two ends. The germline V gene encodes CDR1 ENHRY and CDR2 SYGVKD. The CDR3 spans 13 residues. The chain carries TRBV10-3 and TRBJ2-7; D perhaps matches TRBD2 (5 bases). This TCR came from a woman aged 45-59 years with COVID-19, enrolled during active disease. Input material: peripheral blood. The CDR3 region is CAIRADGTYEQYF. The CDR3, as DNA: TGTGCCATCAGGGCGGACGGGACCTACGAGCAGTACTTC.